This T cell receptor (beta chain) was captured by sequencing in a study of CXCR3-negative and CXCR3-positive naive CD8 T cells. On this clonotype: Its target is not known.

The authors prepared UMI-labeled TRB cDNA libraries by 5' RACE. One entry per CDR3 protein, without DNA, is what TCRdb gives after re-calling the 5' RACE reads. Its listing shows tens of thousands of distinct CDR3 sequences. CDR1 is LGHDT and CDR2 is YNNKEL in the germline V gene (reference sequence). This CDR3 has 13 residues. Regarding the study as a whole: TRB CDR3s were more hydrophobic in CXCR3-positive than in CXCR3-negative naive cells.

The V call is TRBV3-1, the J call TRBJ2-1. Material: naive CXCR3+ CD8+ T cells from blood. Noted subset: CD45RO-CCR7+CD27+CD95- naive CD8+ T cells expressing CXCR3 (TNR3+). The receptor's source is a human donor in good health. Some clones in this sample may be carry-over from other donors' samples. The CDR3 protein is CASSQDLAVEQFF.